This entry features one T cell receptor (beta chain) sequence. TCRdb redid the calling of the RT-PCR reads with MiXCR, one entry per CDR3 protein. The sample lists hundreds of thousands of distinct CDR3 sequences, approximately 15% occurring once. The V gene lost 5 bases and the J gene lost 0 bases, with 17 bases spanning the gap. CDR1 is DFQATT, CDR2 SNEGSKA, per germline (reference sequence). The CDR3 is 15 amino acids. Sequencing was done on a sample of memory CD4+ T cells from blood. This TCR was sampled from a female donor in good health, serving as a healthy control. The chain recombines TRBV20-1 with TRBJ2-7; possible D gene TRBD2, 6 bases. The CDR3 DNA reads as TGCAGTGCTGCCGCAGCAGCGGGTACCTCCTACGAGCAGTACTTC. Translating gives CSAAAAAGTSYEQYF.